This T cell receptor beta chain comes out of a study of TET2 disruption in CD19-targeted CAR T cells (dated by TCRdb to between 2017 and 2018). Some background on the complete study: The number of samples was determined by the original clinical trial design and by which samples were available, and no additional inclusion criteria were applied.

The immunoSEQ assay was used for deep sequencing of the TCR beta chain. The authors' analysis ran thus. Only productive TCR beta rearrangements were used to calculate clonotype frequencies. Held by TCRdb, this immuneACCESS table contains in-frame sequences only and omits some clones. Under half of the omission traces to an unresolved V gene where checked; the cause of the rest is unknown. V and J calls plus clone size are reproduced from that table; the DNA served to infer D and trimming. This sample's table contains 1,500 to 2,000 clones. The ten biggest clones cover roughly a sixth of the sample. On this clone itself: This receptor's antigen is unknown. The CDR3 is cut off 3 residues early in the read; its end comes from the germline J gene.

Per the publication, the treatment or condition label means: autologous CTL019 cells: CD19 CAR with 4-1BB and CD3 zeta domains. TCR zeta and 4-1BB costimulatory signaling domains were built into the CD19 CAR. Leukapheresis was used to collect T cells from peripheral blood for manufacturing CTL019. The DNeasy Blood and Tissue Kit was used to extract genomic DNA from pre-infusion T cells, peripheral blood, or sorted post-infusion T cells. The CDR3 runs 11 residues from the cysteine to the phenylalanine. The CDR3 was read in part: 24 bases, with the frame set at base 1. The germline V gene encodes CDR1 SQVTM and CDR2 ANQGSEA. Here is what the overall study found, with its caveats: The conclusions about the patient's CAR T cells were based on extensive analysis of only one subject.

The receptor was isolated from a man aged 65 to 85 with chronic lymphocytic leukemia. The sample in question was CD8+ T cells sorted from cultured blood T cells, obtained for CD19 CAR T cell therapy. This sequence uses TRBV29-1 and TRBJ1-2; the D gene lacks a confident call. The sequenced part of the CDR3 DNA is TGCAGCGTTCGGTCAGACAATGAC. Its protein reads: CSVRSDND. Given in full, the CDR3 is CSVRSDNDYTF.